The clone carrying this TCR beta chain was picked up many times. Its antigen is not identified. The data stem from a study of Graves' ophthalmopathy and Graves' hyperthyroidism. General study points: Blood contained most expanded thyroid clonotypes exceeding 0.001 frequency.

CDR1 is DFQATT, CDR2 SNEGSKA, per germline (reference sequence). The germline V and J ends were trimmed by 0 bases and 4 bases, with 12 bases remaining between them. The CDR3 spans 15 residues. From RNA, the CDR3 regions of TCR beta chains were amplified and sequenced. The first round was an RT-PCR with HTBI primers, and the second round was a multiplex PCR. TCRdb reanalysed the multiplex PCR reads using MiXCR and keeps one entry per CDR3 protein. There are 580,000 or so distinct CDR3 sequences in the sample; about two fifths occur only once, and less than 4.5% lies in the top ten. The sequencing sample was made of peripheral blood or thyroid tissue (not recorded which). This TCR came from an adult man with Graves' hyperthyroidism. The J gene is TRBJ2-2, the V gene TRBV20-1; possible D gene TRBD1, 5 bases. CDR3 loop: CSARDPRAATGELFF. CDR3 coding DNA: TGCAGTGCTAGAGATCCCAGGGCGGCCACCGGGGAGCTGTTTTTT.